The sequence of this T cell receptor beta chain was determined in a study of blood T cell repertoires in COVID-19. The wider study: Nucleic acid was either cDNA or gDNA, and it came from T cells, B-cell-depleted T cells, or PBMCs.

CDR1 is SGHAT, CDR2 FQNNGV, per germline. V lost 7 bases to trimming and J lost 4 bases, with 6 bases between them. The CDR3 contains 11 residues. Produced via immunoSEQ multiplex PCR; TCRdb's table is partial and in-frame only. The table has 85,000 to 100,000 clones, 90% seen once. Material: peripheral blood. The chain carries TRBV11-2 and TRBJ2-3, with D unclear. The sequence was collected from a man aged 60 to 75 with acute or convalescent COVID-19. The CDR3 region is CASTTADTQYF. CDR3 sequence (DNA): TGTGCCAGCACCACAGCAGATACGCAGTATTTT.